Each of the 20 T cell receptor beta chains below was sequenced from the same sample in a study of Graves' ophthalmopathy and Graves' hyperthyroidism. The sequenced template was RNA, covering the TCR beta CDR3 region. The first round was an RT-PCR with HTBI primers, and the second round was a multiplex PCR. MiXCR was run by TCRdb on the multiplex PCR reads, yielding one entry per CDR3 protein. The table lists about 740,000 distinct CDR3 sequences, 40% of them singletons. Sequencing used peripheral blood. The receptors stem from an adult man with Graves' ophthalmopathy.

The chain couples TRBV5-1 to TRBJ1-2; tentatively, D is TRBD1 (5 bases). Germline V lookup: CDR1 SGHRS, CDR2 YFSETQ. The CDR3 length is 13 residues. Trimming left V 3 bases short and J 8 bases short, with 14 bases between. CDR3 nucleotide sequence: TGCGCCAGCAGCTCGCCGGGGCTGACAGGCTACACCTTC. Translated, it gives CASSSPGLTGYTF.

The chain combines TRBV29-1 with TRBJ2-7; 8 bases match TRBD2. There are 13 residues in the CDR3. Germline V gives CDR1 SQVTM, CDR2 ANQGSEA. V shed 3 bases and J 4 bases; nucleotides not matched to a gene: 5. As DNA, the CDR3 is TGCAGCGTTGAGGTCGAGCGGGAGTACGAGCAGTACTTC. Protein product: CSVEVEREYEQYF.

The chain uses TRBV25-1 and TRBJ1-2; TRBD1 matches at 12 bases. The CDR3 is made up of 16 amino acids. Per germline, CDR1 MGHDK and CDR2 SYGVNS. Trimming removed 5 bases from V and 7 bases from J; junction bases left unmatched: 11. The chain's CDR3 is CASSPRRDRGLGGYTF. The CDR3 region has the DNA TGTGCCAGCAGTCCACGCCGGGACAGGGGGCTTGGTGGCTACACCTTC.

Only a few counts were recorded for this clonotype. V gene TRBV20-1 combines with J gene TRBJ1-3, with 10 bases lining up with TRBD1. The V segment lost 5 bases and the J segment 4 bases; nucleotides outside the gene matches: 5. Germline values: CDR1 DFQATT, CDR2 SNEGSKA (reference sequence). CDR3 length: 14 residues. The CDR3 reads CSARQGARGNTIYF. The CDR3 DNA reads as TGCAGTGCTCGACAGGGGGCGCGGGGAAACACCATATATTTT.

In this sample, this clonotype turned up a few times. J is TRBJ2-7 and V is TRBV11-2; perhaps TRBD2 as D (7 bases). Trimming left V 3 bases short and J 7 bases short, with 22 bases between. The CDR3 extends over 16 amino acids. Germline V CDR1 and CDR2: SGHAT, FQNNGV. CDR3 in DNA: TGTGCCAGCAGCTTCGGGGGGACAATGATGGGGGGTGAGCAGTACTTC. This gives the protein CASSFGGTMMGGEQYF.

This clonotype showed up just once. The V gene is TRBV29-1, the J gene TRBJ2-5; 8 positions agree with TRBD1. This CDR3 comprises 18 residues. The ends lost 7 bases at V and 7 bases at J; junction bases unmatched: 26. Germline CDR1 and CDR2: SQVTM and ANQGSEA. The CDR3 sequence is CSAVTGAGQDAPGGTQYF. Here the CDR3 DNA reads TGCAGCGCCGTGACAGGGGCGGGCCAAGACGCACCGGGTGGGACCCAGTACTTC.

The rearrangement uses TRBV14 and TRBJ1-6; D gene unclear. The CDR3 has 15 residues. CDR1 SGHDN and CDR2 FVKESK come from the germline V gene. Trimming took 2 bases from V and 0 from J, leaving 5 bases between them. The CDR3: CASSQLGSYNSPLHF. CDR3 bases: TGTGCCAGCAGCCAACTGGGCTCCTATAATTCACCCCTCCACTTT.

This clonotype was detected only once. The junction departs from the called germline gene at one end, perhaps through a read error. The chain links TRBV6-6 to TRBJ1-2, with D tentatively TRBD1 (6 bases). The germline V gene has CDR1 MNHNY and CDR2 SVGAGI (reference sequence). CDR3 length: 14 amino acids. Written as DNA, the CDR3 is TGTGCCAGCGGTTACCCAGGGGCGTTCTATGGCTACACCTTC. Translation: CASGYPGAFYGYTF.

The V and J genes are TRBV7-9 and TRBJ1-5; the match to TRBD1 covers 7 bases. This CDR3 is 13 amino acids long. Looked up from germline, CDR1 is SEHNR and CDR2 is FQNEAQ (reference sequence). V dropped 5 bases and J dropped 7; count of bases not matched to a gene: 5. CDR3 residues: CASSKGAEQPQHF. The CDR3 DNA reads as TGTGCCAGCAGCAAGGGGGCTGAGCAGCCCCAGCATTTT.

About this clonotype itself: At one boundary the junction diverges from the germline segment, which might be a read error. The gene calls are TRBV7-9 and TRBJ2-7; D is possibly TRBD1 (5 bases). CDR1 is SEHNR, CDR2 FQNEAQ, per germline (reference sequence). The CDR3 loop spans 13 amino acids. The CDR3 DNA follows: TGCGCCAGCAGCACAGGACAAAACTACGAGCAGTACTTC. Its protein product is CASSTGQNYEQYF.

The chain employs TRBV5-4 and TRBJ2-7; TRBD2 aligns across 10 bases. After removal of 4 bases from V and 4 bases from J, the junction contained 14 bases not matched to a gene. Germline V gene lookup returns CDR1 SGHNT and CDR2 YYREEE (reference sequence). This CDR3 is 17 amino acids long. CDR3 region: CASSLPRASGSGYEQYF. CDR3 bases: TGTGCCAGCAGCCTCCCCCGGGCTAGCGGGAGCGGGTACGAGCAGTACTTC.

At least ten counts were recorded for this clonotype. The chain is built from TRBV19 and TRBJ1-6; a possible D gene is TRBD1 (6 bases). CDR3 length: 14 amino acids. With 2 bases removed from V and 9 bases from J, the gap between germline ends came to 11 bases. CDR1 is LNHDA and CDR2 is SQIVND in the germline V gene (reference sequence). CDR3 loop: CASSILDRSSPLHF. The DNA of the CDR3 is TGTGCCAGTAGTATATTGGACAGATCTTCACCCCTCCACTTT.

This clonotype has ten or more counts. J is TRBJ2-7 and V is TRBV29-1; D may correspond to TRBD1 or TRBD2 (5 bases each). Germline CDR1 and CDR2: SQVTM and ANQGSEA. This CDR3 has 13 amino acids. Trimming pared 7 bases from V and 2 bases from J, leaving 15 bases between. CDR3 DNA sequence: TGCAGCGCGTTGGGGGACGGGCCCTACGAGCAGTACTTC. Its protein product is CSALGDGPYEQYF.

This clonotype was counted between two and nine times. The rearrangement links TRBV5-5 to TRBJ1-5; D remains unclear. V was clipped by 2 bases and J by 4 bases, with 7 bases between them. The CDR3 is made up of 13 amino acids. Germline V gene data show CDR1 as SGHKS and CDR2 as YYEKEE (reference sequence). The CDR3: CASSFQVNQPQHF. In DNA, the CDR3 is TGTGCCAGCAGCTTTCAGGTTAATCAGCCCCAGCATTTT.

Remarks on this clonotype: At one of its ends the junction is not consistent with the germline gene, which may arise from a read error. The CDR3 DNA reads TGTGCCAACAGCTTACGGCCGGAAGTATCTAACTATGGCTACACCTTC. Its translation is CANSLRPEVSNYGYTF. The chain uses TRBV7-2 and TRBJ1-2; the D is unclear. The CDR3 loop spans 16 amino acids. CDR1 and CDR2 from the germline V gene are SGHTA and FQGNSA.

This clonotype has ten or more counts. The J gene is TRBJ1-2, the V gene TRBV29-1; D unclear. The CDR3 has 13 amino acids. Germline V gives CDR1 SQVTM, CDR2 ANQGSEA. Trimming removed 2 bases at V and 0 bases at J, with 7 bases between. CDR3 protein: CSVESVANYGYTF. Written as DNA, the CDR3 is TGCAGCGTTGAATCTGTAGCTAACTATGGCTACACCTTC.

Only a few counts were recorded for this clonotype. The genes are TRBV5-1 and TRBJ1-5; 9 nucleotides line up with TRBD1. Trimming took 4 bases from V and 2 from J; bases not matched to a gene: 7. Germline values: CDR1 SGHRS, CDR2 YFSETQ. This CDR3 has 16 amino acids. The CDR3 sequence: CASSIGTGSGNQPQHF. CDR3 DNA: TGCGCCAGCAGCATCGGGACAGGGTCTGGCAATCAGCCCCAGCATTTT.

This clonotype was counted between two and nine times. The chain carries TRBV19 and TRBJ2-2, with 12 bases matching TRBD2. The CDR3 covers 16 residues. V dropped 3 bases and J dropped 6; count of bases not matched to a gene: 5. Germline assignment: CDR1 LNHDA and CDR2 SQIVND (reference sequence). Written as DNA, the CDR3 is TGTGCCAGTAGTATGAGGACTAGCGGGATACCCGGGGAGCTGTTTTTT. Amino acid sequence: CASSMRTSGIPGELFF.

This clonotype has more than one count but fewer than ten. The rearrangement joins TRBV7-9 to TRBJ2-6, with TRBD1 identical over 7 bases. The CDR3 sequence is 17 residues long. Germline trimming cut 5 bases from V and 2 bases from J; bases unmatched to any gene: 9. Germline V CDR1 and CDR2: SEHNR, FQNEAQ (reference sequence). Here the CDR3 reads CASSRGGAFPGANVLTF. CDR3 nucleotides: TGTGCCAGCAGCCGAGGGGGCGCGTTCCCTGGGGCCAACGTCCTGACTTTC.

V is TRBV7-8 and J is TRBJ1-5; the D gene is possibly TRBD1 (5 bases). V was clipped by 1 base and J by 7 bases, with 14 bases between them. The CDR3 runs to 15 residues. The V gene's germline CDR1 is SGHVS and CDR2 FQNEAQ. The CDR3 DNA reads TGTGCCAGCAGCTTAGACCAGGGCGGGAAGCAGCCCCAGCATTTT. As protein: CASSLDQGGKQPQHF.